The 9 T cell receptor beta chains below were found in one sample sequenced in a study of blood T cell repertoires in COVID-19. Profiling relied on immunoSEQ multiplex PCR, and the TCRdb table lists in-frame clones only, not all of them. The sample yields 85,000 to 100,000 clones, 70% to 85% seen once. The specimen was peripheral blood. These receptors originate from a woman aged 55-75 years in a cohort sampled during active or convalescent COVID-19.

The chain recombines TRBV2 with TRBJ2-2; 8 bases map to TRBD2. After removal of 8 bases from V and 4 bases from J, the junction contained 6 bases not matched to a gene. Germline CDR1 reads SNHLY; CDR2 reads FYNNEI. This CDR3 is built from 14 residues. The CDR3 region is CASGREGGTGELFF. DNA of the CDR3: TGTGCCAGCGGACGGGAGGGGGGCACCGGGGAGCTGTTTTTT.

The J gene is TRBJ2-2, the V gene TRBV7-6, with 13 bases matching TRBD2. Germline CDR1 SGHVS, CDR2 FNYEAQ. J lost 5 bases, V lost 1 base, and 10 bases had no gene match. The CDR3 has 19 amino acids. CDR3 amino acids: CASSLVGLAGASGTGELFF. The CDR3 coding sequence is TGTGCCAGCAGCTTAGTTGGACTAGCGGGGGCGTCAGGGACCGGGGAGCTGTTTTTT.

The V call is TRBV7-9, the J call TRBJ2-5; D remains ambiguous. The V and J ends lost 7 bases and 0 bases respectively, with 12 bases between them. The CDR3 length is 14 residues. Germline lookup yields CDR1 SEHNR and CDR2 FQNEAQ (reference sequence). DNA of the CDR3: TGTGCCAGCAACAACCTCCCGGACCAAGAGACCCAGTACTTC. It translates to CASNNLPDQETQYF.

The rearrangement joins TRBV15 to TRBJ2-7; the match to TRBD1 covers 9 bases. There are 14 residues in the CDR3. V lost 2 bases to trimming and J lost 11 bases; unmatched junction nucleotides: 10. The V gene's germline CDR1 is LNHNV and CDR2 YYDKDF (reference sequence). This CDR3 reads CATSRPRDRVRKYF. In nucleotides, the CDR3 is TGTGCCACCAGCAGACCCCGGGACAGGGTCCGAAAGTACTTC.

V usage is TRBV5-3 and J usage is TRBJ2-7, with D maybe TRBD2 (6 bases). TRBV5-3 is labeled an ORF, and its function is uncertain. The CDR3 has 16 amino acids. Between the trimmed V and J ends, which lost 1 base and 2 bases, there was a span of 16 bases. The CDR3 bases are TGTGCCAGAAGCTTGACCCCTAGGGACTTTCCCTACGAGCAGTACTTC. Amino acid sequence: CARSLTPRDFPYEQYF.

The gene calls are TRBV5-1 and TRBJ1-2; the D gene is possibly TRBD1 (5 bases). Trimming took 4 bases from V and 6 from J, leaving 16 bases between them. Looked up from germline, CDR1 is SGHRS and CDR2 is YFSETQ. This CDR3 has 14 amino acids. This CDR3 reads CASSGLNRGNGYTF. In nucleotides, the CDR3 is TGCGCCAGCAGCGGGCTCAACCGGGGGAATGGCTACACCTTC.

V is TRBV29-1 and J is TRBJ2-5; D is ambiguous. Trimming shortened V by 0 bases and J by 4 bases, and 15 bases separated the two germline ends. The CDR3 covers 15 residues. CDR1 SQVTM and CDR2 ANQGSEA come from the germline V gene. CDR3 sequence reads: CSVEDRDISLETQYF. The CDR3 nucleotides read TGCAGCGTTGAAGATCGAGACATTTCCTTAGAGACCCAGTACTTC.

This clone was seen only a few times. The chain combines TRBV7-8 with TRBJ2-7, with TRBD1 matching over 10 bases. Trimming cost V 5 bases and J 4 bases; bases outside gene matches: 11. The CDR3 extends over 16 amino acids. The germline gives CDR1 SGHVS, CDR2 FQNEAQ. In nucleotides, the CDR3 is TGTGCCAGCAGCCGTGCGGTGACAGGGGGCGTTTACGAGCAGTACTTC. Protein product: CASSRAVTGGVYEQYF.

This chain joins TRBV19 and TRBJ2-7; 8 bases are a match to TRBD1. Unmatched junction bases numbered 5, after V lost 1 base and J lost 3 bases. Germline V gene data show CDR1 as LNHDA and CDR2 as SQIVND (reference sequence). The CDR3 covers 15 residues. Here the CDR3 reads CASSIVQGGFYEQYF. The CDR3 DNA sequence: TGTGCCAGTAGTATAGTACAGGGGGGCTTCTACGAGCAGTACTTC.